The present T cell receptor (beta chain) was sequenced within a study of cytomegalovirus exposure and HLA in healthy donors. CDR1 is SGHRS and CDR2 is YFSETQ in the germline V gene. The CDR3 length is 14 residues. The V and J ends lost 3 bases and 0 bases respectively, with 10 bases between them. This PCR relied on a set of 60 Vbeta primers and 13 Jbeta primers. TCRdb's table, derived via immunoSEQ multiplex PCR, lists solely in-frame clones and lacks some. The sample consists of about 40,000 clones, 60% to 75% of them appearing once. This TCR was sampled from a man aged 40-50 years in good health and CMV-seronegative. The sample consisted of PBMCs. The chain couples TRBV5-1 to TRBJ2-7; a possible D gene is TRBD2 (6 bases). The chain's CDR3 is CASSSSTSSYEQYF. In nucleotides, the CDR3 is TGCGCCAGCAGCTCCTCGACTAGCTCCTACGAGCAGTACTTC.